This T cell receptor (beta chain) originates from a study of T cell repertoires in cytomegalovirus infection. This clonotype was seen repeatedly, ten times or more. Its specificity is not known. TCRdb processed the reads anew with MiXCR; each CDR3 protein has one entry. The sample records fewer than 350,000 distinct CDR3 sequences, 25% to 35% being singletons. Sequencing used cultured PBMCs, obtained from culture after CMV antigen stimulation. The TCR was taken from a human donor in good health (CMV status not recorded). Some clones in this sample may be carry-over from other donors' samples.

The CDR3 DNA reads as TGTGCCAGCAGCTTAATAGGCGGTCGAGCGGGAGAAGGGACCCAGTACTTC. Translated, it gives CASSLIGGRAGEGTQYF. The rearrangement uses TRBV7-3 and TRBJ2-5, with 8 bases matching TRBD2. This CDR3 contains 17 residues. Looked up from germline, CDR1 is SGHTA and CDR2 is FQGTGA. V gave up 1 base and J gave up 7 bases; unmatched junction bases: 14.